The text below deals with one TCR beta chain. This entry is derived from a study of control samples from healthy donors and cancer patients. The protocol was immunoSEQ multiplex PCR, while the TCRdb copy is restricted to in-frame clones and leaves out a portion. The table lists under 30,000 clones, roughly 78% of them singletons. The clonotype originates from a man in his sixties with head and neck cancer. The sequenced sample consisted of PBMCs.

The CDR3, as DNA: TGTGCCAGCAGTCACCCGGACAGGGGGCCCCATGGCTACACCTTC. Its translation is CASSHPDRGPHGYTF. V and J are TRBV28 and TRBJ1-2; 11 bases align to TRBD1. The CDR3 totals 15 residues. The ends lost 5 bases at V and 6 bases at J; junction bases unmatched: 8. CDR1 is MDHEN, CDR2 SYDVKM, per germline.